This T cell receptor (beta chain) is drawn from a study of blood T cell repertoires in COVID-19. On the study more broadly: Donors in the United States, Italy and Spain gave samples during acute or convalescent COVID-19. PBMCs, B-cell-depleted T cells, or T cells were the source of the cDNA or gDNA that made up the material.

Per the original data handling: Nucleated cell counts were estimated from reference gene primer amplification. The protocol was immunoSEQ multiplex PCR, while the TCRdb copy is restricted to in-frame clones and leaves out a portion. V and J calls and clone size follow that table, whereas D and trimming were derived from the DNA. This sample yields 200,000 or so clones, of which 70% to 90% are seen a single time; roughly 9.8% belongs to the top ten. This clone was found once. The same CDR3 also results from other DNA sequences found in this sample. V lost 2 bases and J lost 5, with 7 bases in between. The CDR3 loop spans 11 amino acids. Germline CDR1 reads DFQATT; CDR2 reads SNEGSKA (reference sequence).

The sequence was collected from a human donor with active or convalescent COVID-19. The donor label of this sample is uncertain. The chain links TRBV20-1 to TRBJ2-7; D remains ambiguous. The sample taken for sequencing was peripheral blood. CDR3 residues: CSARSGHEQYF. For the CDR3, the DNA is TGCAGTGCTAGATCGGGTCACGAGCAGTACTTC.